The subject of this entry is one TCR beta chain. The data originate from a study of control samples from healthy donors and cancer patients. The CDR3 extends over 13 amino acids. CDR1 KGHDR and CDR2 SFDVKD come from the germline V gene. J lost 13 bases, V lost 7 bases, and 10 bases had no gene match. Sequenced by immunoSEQ multiplex PCR; TCRdb stores in-frame clones only, minus some. The profile shows 130,000 or so clones, around 87% of them singletons. The sequenced sample was blood. The sequence was obtained from a man aged 55 to 69 in good health. The chain has TRBV24-1 and TRBJ2-2, with 8 bases identical to TRBD1. CDR3 protein: CATSQGAGGVLFF. CDR3 DNA sequence: TGTGCCACCAGCCAGGGGGCTGGAGGTGTGCTGTTTTTT.